This T cell receptor (beta chain) comes out of a study of blood T cell repertoires in COVID-19. Study details: Collection of acute and convalescent COVID-19 samples took place in the United States, Italy and Spain. T cells, B-cell-depleted T cells, or PBMCs supplied cDNA or gDNA.

Generated by immunoSEQ multiplex PCR, the TCRdb table keeps only in-frame clones and is missing some. The table lists about 130,000 clones, about 85% of them singletons. The clonotype comes from a man between 60 and 75 years old with acute or convalescent COVID-19. The specimen was peripheral blood.

The DNA of the CDR3 is TGTGCCAGCAGCCCCCGTTGGGTTGGGGGCCGTGGCTACACCTTC. Translated, it gives CASSPRWVGGRGYTF. The chain is built from TRBV7-2 and TRBJ1-2; weak D call: TRBD1 (6 bases). The V end was cut by 5 bases, the J end by 7 bases, with 20 bases between. This CDR3 is 15 amino acids long. The germline V gene encodes CDR1 SGHTA and CDR2 FQGNSA.